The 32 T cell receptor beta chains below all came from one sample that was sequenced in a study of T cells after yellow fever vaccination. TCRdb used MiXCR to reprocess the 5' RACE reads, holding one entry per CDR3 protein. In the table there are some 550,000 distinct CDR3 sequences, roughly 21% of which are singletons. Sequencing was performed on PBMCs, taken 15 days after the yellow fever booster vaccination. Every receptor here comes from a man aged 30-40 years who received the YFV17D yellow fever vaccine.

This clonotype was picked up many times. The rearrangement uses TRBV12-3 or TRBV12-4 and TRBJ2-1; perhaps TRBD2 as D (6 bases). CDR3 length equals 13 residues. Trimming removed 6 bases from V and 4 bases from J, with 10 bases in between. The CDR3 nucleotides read TGTGCCAGCAGCTTCGGGAGTTACAATGAGCAGTTCTTC. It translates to CASSFGSYNEQFF.

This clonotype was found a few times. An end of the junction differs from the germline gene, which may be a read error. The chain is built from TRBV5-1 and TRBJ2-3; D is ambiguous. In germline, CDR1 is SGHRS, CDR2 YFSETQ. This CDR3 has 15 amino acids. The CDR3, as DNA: TGCCCCAGCAGCTTGGCCCTACTTTCGACAGATACGCAGTATTTT. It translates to CPSSLALLSTDTQYF.

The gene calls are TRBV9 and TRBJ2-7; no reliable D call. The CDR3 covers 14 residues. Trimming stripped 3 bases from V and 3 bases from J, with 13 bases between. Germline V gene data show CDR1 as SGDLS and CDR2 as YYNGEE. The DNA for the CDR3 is TGTGCCAGCAGCGCCGACCTCGGGTTCTACGAGCAGTACTTC. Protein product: CASSADLGFYEQYF.

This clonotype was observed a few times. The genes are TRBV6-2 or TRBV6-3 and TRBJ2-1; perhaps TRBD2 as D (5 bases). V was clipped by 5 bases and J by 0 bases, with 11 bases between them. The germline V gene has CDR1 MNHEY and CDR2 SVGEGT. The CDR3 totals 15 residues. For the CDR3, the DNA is TGTGCCAGCAGTAGGCGAGGAGGCTCCTACAATGAGCAGTTCTTC. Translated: CASSRRGGSYNEQFF.

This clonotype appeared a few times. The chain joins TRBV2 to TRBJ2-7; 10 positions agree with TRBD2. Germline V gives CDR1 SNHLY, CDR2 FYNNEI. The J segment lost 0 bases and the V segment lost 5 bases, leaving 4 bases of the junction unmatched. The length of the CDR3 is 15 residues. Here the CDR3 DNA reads TGTGCCAGCAGTAAAACTAGCGGGACCTCCTACGAGCAGTACTTC. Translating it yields CASSKTSGTSYEQYF.

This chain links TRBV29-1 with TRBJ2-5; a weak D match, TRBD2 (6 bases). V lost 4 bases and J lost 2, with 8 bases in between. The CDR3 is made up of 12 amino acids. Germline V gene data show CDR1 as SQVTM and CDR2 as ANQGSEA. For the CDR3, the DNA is TGCAGCGTTGGGCGGGGTCAAGAGACCCAGTACTTC. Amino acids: CSVGRGQETQYF.

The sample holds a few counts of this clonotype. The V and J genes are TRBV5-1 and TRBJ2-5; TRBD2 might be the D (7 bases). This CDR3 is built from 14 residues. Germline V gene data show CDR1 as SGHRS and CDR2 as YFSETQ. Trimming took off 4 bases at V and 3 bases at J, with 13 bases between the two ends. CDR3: CASSTPGGEETQYF. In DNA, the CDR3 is TGCGCCAGCAGCACCCCGGGGGGCGAAGAGACCCAGTACTTC.

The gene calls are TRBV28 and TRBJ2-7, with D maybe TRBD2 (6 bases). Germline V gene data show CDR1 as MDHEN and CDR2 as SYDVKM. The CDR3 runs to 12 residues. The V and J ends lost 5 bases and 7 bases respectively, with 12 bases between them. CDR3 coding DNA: TGTGCCAGCAGTGGAGGGCCGGGTGAGCAGTACTTC. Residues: CASSGGPGEQYF.

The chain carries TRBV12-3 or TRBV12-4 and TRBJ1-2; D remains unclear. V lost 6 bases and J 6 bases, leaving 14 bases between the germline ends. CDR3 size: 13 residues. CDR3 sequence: CASSFIWGDGYTF. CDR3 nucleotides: TGTGCCAGCAGCTTTATTTGGGGAGATGGCTACACCTTC.

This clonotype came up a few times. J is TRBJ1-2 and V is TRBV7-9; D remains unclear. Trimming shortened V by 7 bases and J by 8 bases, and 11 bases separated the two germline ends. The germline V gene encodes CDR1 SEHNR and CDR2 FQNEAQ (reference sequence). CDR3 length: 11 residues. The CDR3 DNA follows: TGTGCCAGCACCCGGACCGAGGGCTACACCTTC. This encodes CASTRTEGYTF.

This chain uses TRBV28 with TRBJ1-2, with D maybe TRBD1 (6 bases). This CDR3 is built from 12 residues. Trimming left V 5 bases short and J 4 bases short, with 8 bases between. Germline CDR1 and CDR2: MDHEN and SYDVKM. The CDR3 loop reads CASSGGSYGYTF. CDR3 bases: TGTGCCAGCAGTGGGGGCAGCTATGGCTACACCTTC.

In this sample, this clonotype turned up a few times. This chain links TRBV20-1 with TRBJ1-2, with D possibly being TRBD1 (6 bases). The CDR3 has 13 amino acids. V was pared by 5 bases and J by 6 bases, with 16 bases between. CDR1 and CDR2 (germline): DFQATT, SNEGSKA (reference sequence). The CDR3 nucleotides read TGCAGTGCTTCCCTGGGGGCCCCCAATGGCTACACCTTC. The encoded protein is CSASLGAPNGYTF.

CDR3 DNA sequence: TGTGCCAGCAGTTACCCACTAAGGGGAGTGACCAATGAGCAGTTCTTC. This gives the protein CASSYPLRGVTNEQFF. The rearrangement joins TRBV6-2 or TRBV6-3 to TRBJ2-1, with D possibly being TRBD1 or TRBD2 (5 bases each). This CDR3 spans 16 amino acids. The germline V gene has CDR1 MNHEY and CDR2 SVGEGT. V was shortened by 2 bases and J by 6 bases, with 17 bases between the two germline ends.

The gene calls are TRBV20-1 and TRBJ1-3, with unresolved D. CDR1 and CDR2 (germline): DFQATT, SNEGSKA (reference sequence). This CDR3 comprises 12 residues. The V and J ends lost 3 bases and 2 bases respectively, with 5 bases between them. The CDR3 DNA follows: TGCAGTGCTAGCCCCACTGGAAACACCATATATTTT. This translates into CSASPTGNTIYF.

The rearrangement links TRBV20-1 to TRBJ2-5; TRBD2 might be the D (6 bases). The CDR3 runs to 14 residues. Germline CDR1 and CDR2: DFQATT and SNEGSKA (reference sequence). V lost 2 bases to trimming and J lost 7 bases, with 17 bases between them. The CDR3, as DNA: TGCAGTGCTAGACCGGCGACCGGGGGAGGGACCCAGTACTTC. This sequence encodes CSARPATGGGTQYF.

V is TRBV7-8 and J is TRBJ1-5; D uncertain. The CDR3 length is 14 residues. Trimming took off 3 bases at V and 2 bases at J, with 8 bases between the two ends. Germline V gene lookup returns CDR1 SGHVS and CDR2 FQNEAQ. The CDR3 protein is CASSFARGNQPQHF. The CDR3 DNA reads TGTGCCAGCAGCTTCGCCCGCGGCAATCAGCCCCAGCATTTT.

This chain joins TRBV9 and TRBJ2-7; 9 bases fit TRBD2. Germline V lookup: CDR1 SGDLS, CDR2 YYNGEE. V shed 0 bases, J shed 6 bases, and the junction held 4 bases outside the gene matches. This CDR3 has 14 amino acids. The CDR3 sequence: CASSVGGRAAEQYF. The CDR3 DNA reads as TGTGCCAGCAGCGTAGGCGGGAGGGCCGCCGAGCAGTACTTC.

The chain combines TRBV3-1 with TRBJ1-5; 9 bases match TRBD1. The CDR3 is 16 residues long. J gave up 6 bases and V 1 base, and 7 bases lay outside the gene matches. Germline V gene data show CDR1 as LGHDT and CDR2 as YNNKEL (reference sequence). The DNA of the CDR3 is TGTGCCAGCAGCCAAGGGAGGGGGACAGGGTTTCAGCCCCAGCATTTT. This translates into CASSQGRGTGFQPQHF.

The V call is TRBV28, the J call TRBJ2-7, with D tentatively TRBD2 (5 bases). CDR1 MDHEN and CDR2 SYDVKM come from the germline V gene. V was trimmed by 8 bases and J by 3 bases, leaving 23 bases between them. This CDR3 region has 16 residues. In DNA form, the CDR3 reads TGTGCCAGCGGAATACCCAGCGGCCCTGACGTCTACGAGCAGTACTTC. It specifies CASGIPSGPDVYEQYF.

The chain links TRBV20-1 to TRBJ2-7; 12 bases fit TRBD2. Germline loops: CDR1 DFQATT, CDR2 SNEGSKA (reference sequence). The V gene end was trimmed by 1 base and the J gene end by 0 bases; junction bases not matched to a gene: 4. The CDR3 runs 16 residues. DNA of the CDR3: TGCAGTGCTAGAGTACTAGCGGGAGGAACCTCCTACGAGCAGTACTTC. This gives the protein CSARVLAGGTSYEQYF.

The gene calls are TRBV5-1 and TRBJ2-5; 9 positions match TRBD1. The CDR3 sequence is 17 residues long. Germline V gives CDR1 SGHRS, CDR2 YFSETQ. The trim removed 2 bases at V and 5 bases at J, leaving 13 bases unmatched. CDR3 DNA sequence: TGCGCCAGCAGCTTTGGGACAGGGAGAGGCACTCCCGAGACCCAGTACTTC. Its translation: CASSFGTGRGTPETQYF.

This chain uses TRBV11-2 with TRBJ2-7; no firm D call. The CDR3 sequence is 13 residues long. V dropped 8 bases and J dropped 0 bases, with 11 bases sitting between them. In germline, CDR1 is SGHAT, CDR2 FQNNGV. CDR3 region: CASGQTPSYEQYF. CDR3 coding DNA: TGTGCCAGCGGTCAGACACCCTCCTACGAGCAGTACTTC.

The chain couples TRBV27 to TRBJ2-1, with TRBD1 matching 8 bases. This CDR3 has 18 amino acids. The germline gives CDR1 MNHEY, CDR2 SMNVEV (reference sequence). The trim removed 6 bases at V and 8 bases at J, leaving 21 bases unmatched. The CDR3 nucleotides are TGTGCCAGCAGCTCAAGTCATCGGACAGGGAACAAGATCTATGAGCAGTTCTTC. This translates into CASSSSHRTGNKIYEQFF.

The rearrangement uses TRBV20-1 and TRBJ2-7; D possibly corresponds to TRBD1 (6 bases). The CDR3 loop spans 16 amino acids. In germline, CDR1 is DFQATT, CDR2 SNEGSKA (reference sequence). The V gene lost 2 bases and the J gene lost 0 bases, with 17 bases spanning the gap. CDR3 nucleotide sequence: TGCAGTGCTAGACCACCAGGGGCTCCGAGCTCCTACGAGCAGTACTTC. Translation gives CSARPPGAPSSYEQYF.

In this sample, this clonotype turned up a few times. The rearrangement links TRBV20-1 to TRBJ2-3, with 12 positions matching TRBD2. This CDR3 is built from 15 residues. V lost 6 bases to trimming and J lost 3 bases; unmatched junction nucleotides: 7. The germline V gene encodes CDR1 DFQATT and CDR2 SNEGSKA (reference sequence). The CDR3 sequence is CSARTSGKMTDTQYF. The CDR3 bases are TGCAGTGCAAGGACTAGCGGGAAGATGACAGATACGCAGTATTTT.

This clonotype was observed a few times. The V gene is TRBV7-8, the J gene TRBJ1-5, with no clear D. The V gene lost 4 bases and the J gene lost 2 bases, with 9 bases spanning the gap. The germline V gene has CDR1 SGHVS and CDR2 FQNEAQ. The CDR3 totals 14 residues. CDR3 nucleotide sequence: TGTGCCAGCAGCTCCGCCTCAGGCAATCAGCCCCAGCATTTT. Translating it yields CASSSASGNQPQHF.

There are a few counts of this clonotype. CDR3 loop: CASSYRSGKTGELFF. CDR3 bases: TGTGCCAGCAGTTACCGGTCCGGAAAAACCGGGGAGCTGTTTTTT. The chain links TRBV6-5 to TRBJ2-2; D remains unclear. V was shortened by 2 bases and J by 5 bases, with 12 bases between the two germline ends. This CDR3 spans 15 amino acids. CDR1 is MNHEY and CDR2 is SVGAGI in the germline V gene.

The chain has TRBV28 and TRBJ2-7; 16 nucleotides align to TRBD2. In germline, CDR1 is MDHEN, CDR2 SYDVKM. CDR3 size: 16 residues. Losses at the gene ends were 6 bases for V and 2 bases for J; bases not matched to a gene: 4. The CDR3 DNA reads TGTGCCAGCAGCCCGGGACTAGCGGGAGGGCCCTACGAGCAGTACTTC. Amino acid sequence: CASSPGLAGGPYEQYF.

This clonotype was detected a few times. The CDR3 bases are TGTGCCAGCAGCAGCGGGACTAGCGCTATGACCCAGTACTTC. It codes for CASSSGTSAMTQYF. The rearrangement joins TRBV5-5 to TRBJ2-5; 10 nucleotides align to TRBD2. Germline loops: CDR1 SGHKS, CDR2 YYEKEE (reference sequence). J lost 7 bases, V lost 4 bases, and 7 bases had no gene match. The CDR3 consists of 14 residues.

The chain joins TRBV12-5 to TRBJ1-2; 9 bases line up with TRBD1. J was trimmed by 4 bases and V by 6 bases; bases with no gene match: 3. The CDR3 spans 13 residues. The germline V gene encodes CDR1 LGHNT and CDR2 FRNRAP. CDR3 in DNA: TGTGCTAGTGGCCCGGGACAGGGCTATGGCTACACCTTC. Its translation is CASGPGQGYGYTF. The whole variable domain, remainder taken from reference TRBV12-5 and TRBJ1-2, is DARVTQTPRHKVTEMGQEVTMRCQPILGHNTVFWYRQTMMQGLELLAYFRNRAPLDDSGMPKDRFSAEMPDATLATLKIQPSEPRDSAVYFCASGPGQGYGYTFGSGTRLTVV.

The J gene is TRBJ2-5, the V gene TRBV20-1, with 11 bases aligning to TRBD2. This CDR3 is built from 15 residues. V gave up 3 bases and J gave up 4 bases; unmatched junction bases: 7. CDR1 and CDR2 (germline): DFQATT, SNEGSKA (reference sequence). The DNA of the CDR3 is TGCAGTGCTAGGAATAGCGGGGGGGTGAGAGAGACCCAGTACTTC. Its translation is CSARNSGGVRETQYF.

CDR3 amino acids: CASSLAVVGNTDTQYF. CDR3 in DNA: TGCGCCAGCAGCTTGGCCGTGGTGGGAAACACAGATACGCAGTATTTT. The chain links TRBV5-1 to TRBJ2-3; D gene unclear. CDR3 length: 16 residues. The germline V gene encodes CDR1 SGHRS and CDR2 YFSETQ. V was shortened by 0 bases and J by 2 bases, with 13 bases between the two germline ends.